The clone carrying this TCR beta chain was detected only a few times. TCRdb itself ran the PCR reads through MiXCR, one entry per CDR3 protein. The table shows roughly 32,000 distinct CDR3 sequences, with about half occurring only once. The data originate from a study of esophageal squamous cell carcinoma under preoperative chemotherapy. This sample's time point: before preoperative PTX-NDP chemotherapy. The CDR3 contains 15 residues. Trimming took 3 bases from V and 0 from J, leaving 10 bases between them. In germline, CDR1 is SGHRS, CDR2 YFSETQ. The chain combines TRBV5-1 with TRBJ2-1, with unresolved D. The sequence derives from a human donor with esophageal squamous cell carcinoma. The donor label of this sample is uncertain. Specimen collection occurred from a patient given preoperative chemotherapy. Here the CDR3 reads CASSSDGSSYNEQFF. The CDR3 nucleotides are TGCGCCAGCAGCTCAGACGGTAGCTCCTACAATGAGCAGTTCTTC. Complete variable domain (other parts from reference TRBV5-1 and TRBJ2-1): KAGVTQTPRYLIKTRGQQVTLSCSPISGHRSVSWYQQTPGQGLQFLFEYFSETQRNKGNFPGRFSGRQFSNSRSEMNVSTLELGDSALYLCASSSDGSSYNEQFFGPGTRLTVL.